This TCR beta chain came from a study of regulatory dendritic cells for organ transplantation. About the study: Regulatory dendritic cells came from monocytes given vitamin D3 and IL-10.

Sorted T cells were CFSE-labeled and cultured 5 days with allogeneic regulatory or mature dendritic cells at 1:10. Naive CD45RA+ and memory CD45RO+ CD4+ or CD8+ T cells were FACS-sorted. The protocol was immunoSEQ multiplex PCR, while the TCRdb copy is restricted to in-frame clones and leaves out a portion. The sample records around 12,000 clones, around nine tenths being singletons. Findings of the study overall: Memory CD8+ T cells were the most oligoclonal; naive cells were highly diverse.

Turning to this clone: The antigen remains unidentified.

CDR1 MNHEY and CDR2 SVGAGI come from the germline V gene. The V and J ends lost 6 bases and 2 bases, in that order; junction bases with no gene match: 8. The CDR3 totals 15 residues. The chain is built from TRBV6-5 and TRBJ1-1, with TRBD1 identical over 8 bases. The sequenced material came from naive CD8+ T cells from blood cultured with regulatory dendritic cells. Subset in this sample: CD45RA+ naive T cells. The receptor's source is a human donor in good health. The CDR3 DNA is TGTGCCAGCAGGGACCCCGGACAGGGAAACACTGAAGCTTTCTTT. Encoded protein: CASRDPGQGNTEAFF.